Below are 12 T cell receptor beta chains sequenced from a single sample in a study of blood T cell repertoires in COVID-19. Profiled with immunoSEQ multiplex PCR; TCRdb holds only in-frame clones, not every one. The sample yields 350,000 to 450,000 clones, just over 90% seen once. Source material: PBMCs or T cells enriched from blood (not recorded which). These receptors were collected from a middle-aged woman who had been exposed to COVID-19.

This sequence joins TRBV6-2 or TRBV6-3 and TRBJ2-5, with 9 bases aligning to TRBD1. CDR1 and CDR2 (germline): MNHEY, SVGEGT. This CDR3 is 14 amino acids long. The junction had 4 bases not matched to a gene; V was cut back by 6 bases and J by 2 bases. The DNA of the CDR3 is TGTGCCAGCAGCCTAGGACAGGGGCAAGAGACCCAGTACTTC. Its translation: CASSLGQGQETQYF.

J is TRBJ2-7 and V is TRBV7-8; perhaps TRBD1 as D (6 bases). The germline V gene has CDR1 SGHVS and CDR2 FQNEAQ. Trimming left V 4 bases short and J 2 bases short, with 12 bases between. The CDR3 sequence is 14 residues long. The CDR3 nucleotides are TGTGCCAGCAGCTATGGGGGCAGGGCCTACGAGCAGTACTTC. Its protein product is CASSYGGRAYEQYF.

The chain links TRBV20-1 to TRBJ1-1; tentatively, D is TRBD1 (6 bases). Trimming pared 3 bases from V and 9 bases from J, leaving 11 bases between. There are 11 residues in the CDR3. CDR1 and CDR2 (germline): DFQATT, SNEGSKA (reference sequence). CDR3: CSASLGGKAFF. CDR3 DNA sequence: TGCAGTGCTAGCCTAGGGGGTAAAGCTTTCTTT.

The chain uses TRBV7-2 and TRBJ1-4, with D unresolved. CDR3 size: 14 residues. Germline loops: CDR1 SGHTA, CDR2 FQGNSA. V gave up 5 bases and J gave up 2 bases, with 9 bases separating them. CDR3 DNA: TGTGCCAGCAGCCCCCTAGTCACTAATGAAAAACTGTTTTTT. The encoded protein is CASSPLVTNEKLFF.

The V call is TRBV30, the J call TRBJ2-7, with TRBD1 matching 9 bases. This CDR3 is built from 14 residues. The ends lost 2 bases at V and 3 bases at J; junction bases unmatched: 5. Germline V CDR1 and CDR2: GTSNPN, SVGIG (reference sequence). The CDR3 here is CAWSRSGQGYEQYF. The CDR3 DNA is TGTGCCTGGAGTAGGTCGGGACAGGGCTACGAGCAGTACTTC. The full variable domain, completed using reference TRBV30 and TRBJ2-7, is SQTIHQWPATLVQPVGSPLSLECTVEGTSNPNLYWYRQAAGRGLQLLFYSVGIGQISSEVPQNLSASRPQDRQFILSSKKLLLSDSGFYLCAWSRSGQGYEQYFGPGTRLTVT.

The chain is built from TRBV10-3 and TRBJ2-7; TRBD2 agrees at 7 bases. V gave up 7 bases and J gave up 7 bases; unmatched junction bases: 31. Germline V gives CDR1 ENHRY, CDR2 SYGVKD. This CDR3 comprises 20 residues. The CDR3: CAIKQSLGGTGVGLYEEQYF. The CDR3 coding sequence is TGTGCCATCAAACAGTCCCTCGGGGGGACTGGGGTGGGTCTGTACGAGGAGCAGTACTTC.

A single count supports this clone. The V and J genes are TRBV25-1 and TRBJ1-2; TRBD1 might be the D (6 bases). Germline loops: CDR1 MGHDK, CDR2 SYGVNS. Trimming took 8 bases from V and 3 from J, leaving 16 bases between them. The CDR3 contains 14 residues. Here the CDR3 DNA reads TGTGCCAGCGCGCTTACAGGGAAAGACTATGGCTACACCTTC. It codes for CASALTGKDYGYTF.

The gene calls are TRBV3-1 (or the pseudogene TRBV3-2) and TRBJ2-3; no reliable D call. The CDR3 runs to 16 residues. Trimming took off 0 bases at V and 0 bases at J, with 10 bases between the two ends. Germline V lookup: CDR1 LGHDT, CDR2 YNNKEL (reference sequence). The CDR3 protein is CASSQDLAASTDTQYF. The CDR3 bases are TGTGCCAGCAGCCAAGATTTGGCGGCGAGCACAGATACGCAGTATTTT.

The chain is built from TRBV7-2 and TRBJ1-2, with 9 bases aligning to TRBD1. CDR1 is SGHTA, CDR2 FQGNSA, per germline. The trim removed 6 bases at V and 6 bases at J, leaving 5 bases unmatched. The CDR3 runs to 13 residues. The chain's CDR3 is CASRSGTGNGYTF. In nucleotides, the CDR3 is TGTGCCAGCAGGTCCGGGACAGGGAATGGCTACACCTTC.

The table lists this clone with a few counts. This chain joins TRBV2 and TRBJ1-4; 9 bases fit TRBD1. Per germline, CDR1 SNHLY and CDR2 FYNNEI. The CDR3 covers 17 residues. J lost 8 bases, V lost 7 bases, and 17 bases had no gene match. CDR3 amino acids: CASILPGQGKVKEKLFF. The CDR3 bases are TGTGCCAGCATCCTTCCGGGACAGGGAAAGGTAAAAGAAAAACTGTTTTTT.

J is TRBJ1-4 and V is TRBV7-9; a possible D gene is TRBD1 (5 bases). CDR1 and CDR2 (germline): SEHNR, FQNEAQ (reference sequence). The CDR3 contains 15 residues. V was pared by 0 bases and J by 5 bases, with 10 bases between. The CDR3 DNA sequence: TGTGCCAGCAGCTTAGCGGGGCCCCCGAATGAAAAACTGTTTTTT. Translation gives CASSLAGPPNEKLFF.

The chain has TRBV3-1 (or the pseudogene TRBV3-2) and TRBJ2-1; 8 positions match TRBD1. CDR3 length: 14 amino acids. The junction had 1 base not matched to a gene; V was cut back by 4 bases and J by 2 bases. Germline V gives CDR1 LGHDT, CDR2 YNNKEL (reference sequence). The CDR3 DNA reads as TGTGCCAGCAGCCGACAGGGGACCTACAATGAGCAGTTCTTC. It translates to CASSRQGTYNEQFF.